The rows below give T cell receptor beta chains drawn from one sample of a study of blood T cells in healthy people across ages. A single record per CDR3 protein comes from TCRdb applying MiXCR to the 5' RACE reads. The sample shows about 1,500,000 distinct CDR3 sequences, about 30% of them seen only once. Material for sequencing was blood. The receptors derive from a woman aged 25 to 39 in good health. The conserved cysteine and the conserved F or W are not part of the CDR3 here. The order of the fields is clone size, V gene, CDR3 protein. Where a row states a size, it is once, few, many or the class of an expanded clone; other rows omit it.

clone size: .; V gene: TRBV7-2; CDR3 protein: ASSLQMDTEAF
clone size: .; V gene: TRBV5-1; CDR3 protein: ASSLVAGDDTQY
clone size: .; V gene: TRBV7-9; CDR3 protein: ASSLALGGPHQPQH
clone size: many; V gene: TRBV12-3/TRBV12-4; CDR3 protein: ASMPASQYEQY
clone size: few; V gene: TRBV9; CDR3 protein: ASSQPYGTQY
clone size: .; V gene: TRBV20-1; CDR3 protein: SAPMGLGGDTQY
clone size: few; V gene: TRBV7-2; CDR3 protein: ASRPAGLKNNEQF
clone size: few; V gene: TRBV6-1; CDR3 protein: ASSQGTPLH
clone size: .; V gene: TRBV21-1; CDR3 protein: APDNYGYT
clone size: many; V gene: TRBV5-5; CDR3 protein: ASSQTSGEYNEQF
clone size: few; V gene: TRBV12-3/TRBV12-4; CDR3 protein: ASSEAGTSPLEGYT
clone size: many; V gene: TRBV6-5; CDR3 protein: ASTPQGGNYGYT
clone size: many; V gene: TRBV3-1; CDR3 protein: ASSQSGYNEQF
clone size: .; V gene: TRBV3-1; CDR3 protein: AGSPRQVADTQY
clone size: many; V gene: TRBV29-1; CDR3 protein: SVEGEGVTYNEQF
clone size: many; V gene: TRBV29-1; CDR3 protein: SVEDLGNEQF
clone size: .; V gene: TRBV7-2; CDR3 protein: ASSLSYGRTGELF
clone size: many; V gene: TRBV7-2; CDR3 protein: ASSLLGGGSGETQY
clone size: .; V gene: TRBV28; CDR3 protein: ASSRHDREYGYT
clone size: few; V gene: TRBV7-6; CDR3 protein: ASSLEWRGGDTQY
clone size: few; V gene: TRBV4-1; CDR3 protein: ASSQILAGADEQF
clone size: .; V gene: TRBV5-1; CDR3 protein: ASGRGDRGLAYEQY